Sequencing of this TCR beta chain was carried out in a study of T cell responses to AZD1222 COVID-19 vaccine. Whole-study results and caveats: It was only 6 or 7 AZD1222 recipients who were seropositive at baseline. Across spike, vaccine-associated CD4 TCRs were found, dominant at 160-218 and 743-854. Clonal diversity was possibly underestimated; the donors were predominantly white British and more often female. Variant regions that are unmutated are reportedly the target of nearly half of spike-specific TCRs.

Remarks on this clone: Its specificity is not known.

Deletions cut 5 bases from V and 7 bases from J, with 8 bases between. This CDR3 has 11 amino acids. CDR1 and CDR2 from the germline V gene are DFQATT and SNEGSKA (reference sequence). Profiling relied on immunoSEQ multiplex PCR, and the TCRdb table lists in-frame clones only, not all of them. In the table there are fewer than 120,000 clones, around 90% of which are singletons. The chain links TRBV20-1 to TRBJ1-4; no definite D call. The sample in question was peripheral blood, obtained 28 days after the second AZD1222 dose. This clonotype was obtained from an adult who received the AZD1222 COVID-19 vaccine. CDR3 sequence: CSAQYGEKLFF. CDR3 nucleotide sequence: TGCAGTGCTCAGTACGGTGAAAAACTGTTTTTT.